This T cell receptor (beta chain) was obtained from a study of PD-1 blockade in mismatch repair-deficient tumors. Study in general: Patients had approximately 12 mismatch repair-deficient cancer types, all previously treated and progressing.

As to this clone: The antigen is unknown.

Libraries were prepared by immunoSEQ multiplex PCR; TCRdb keeps only in-frame clonotypes and omits some of them. The sample records roughly 14,000 clones, 86% being singletons. Trimming left V 0 bases short and J 5 bases short, with 4 bases between. This CDR3 is 11 amino acids long. Germline V gene data show CDR1 as DFQATT and CDR2 as SNEGSKA (reference sequence). Sample time point: identical approximately eleven-day culture without peptide (control). Mismatch repair deficiency was confirmed in all patients, by PCR or immunohistochemistry. Seven ELISpot-reactive neoantigen peptides each drove an approximately ten-day in vitro stimulation.

The sequence derives from an adult with mismatch repair-deficient cancer. This specimen consisted of cells cultured in vitro, obtained from a patient treated with pembrolizumab. The V gene is TRBV20-1, the J gene TRBJ1-1; no clear D gene. This CDR3 is CSARDATEAFF. The CDR3 nucleotides are TGCAGTGCTAGAGATGCGACTGAAGCTTTCTTT.